Here is one TCR beta chain with its context. Its antigen remains unidentified. No per-base quality is available; no much larger clone lies one base away. This entry belongs to a study of T-cell reconstitution after alpha-beta-depleted transplantation in children (dated by TCRdb to the mid-2010s). As for the study more broadly: T-cell immune reconstitution after TCRalphabeta/CD19-depleted allogeneic hematopoietic cell transplantation in children was quantitatively tracked in the study by means of TCR repertoire profiling.

The V end loses 3 bases and the J end loses 7 bases, and a stretch of 12 bases separates them. The germline V gene (reference sequence) specifies MNHEY as CDR1 and SMNVEV as CDR2. Inclusive of the bounding cysteine and phenylalanine, the CDR3 is 13 residues long. The sequence is cut down to CDR3 DNA, 39 bases in frame from base 1. The method behind the library was PCR. The instrument was an Illumina HiSeq 2500. TCR libraries were prepared with molecular barcoding, using unique molecular identifiers to normalize TCRbeta repertoire quantification. TCRdb reran the public reads through fastp at Q25 and MiXCR, keeping productive beta chains. Each record represents a unique CDR3 protein, reported with the most common genes and DNA among its rows. This sample gives roughly 300,000 distinct CDR3 sequences in total; 10% of them show up just once. The ten biggest clones cover around 2.5% of the sample.

Recombination linked TRBV27 to TRBJ2-5; the D gene is possibly TRBD1 or TRBD2, with 7 bases matching each. The sample was PBMCs from the stem cell graft donor, taken from the stem cell graft. The clonotype was recovered from a human donor who donated a stem cell graft to a child with acute lymphoblastic leukemia. The CDR3 protein is CASSFRGGGTQYF. DNA sequence: TGTGCCAGCAGTTTCAGGGGGGGTGGGACCCAGTACTTC.